The 18 T cell receptor beta chains reported below all come from one sample, sequenced in a study of shared clonotypes between healthy human individuals. Clones were read by immunoSEQ multiplex PCR, and TCRdb kept only the in-frame ones, dropping some. The repertoire holds about 2 million clones, around 96% seen once, with around 1.2% in the top ten. CD45RO-negative, CCR7-positively selected cells formed the naive CD8 fraction, excluding terminally differentiated effector memory CD45RA+ cells. The sequenced sample consisted of naive CD8+ T cells sorted from blood. Receptors originate from a man younger than 35 in good health.

The V gene is TRBV30, the J gene TRBJ2-5; TRBD2 matches 9 bases. The germline V gene encodes CDR1 GTSNPN and CDR2 SVGIG (reference sequence). J gave up 5 bases and V 0 bases, and 7 bases lay outside the gene matches. The CDR3 is 15 amino acids. For the CDR3, the DNA is TGTGCCTGGAGTGTCGCGGCTAGCGGGGCGGAGACCCAGTACTTC. Encoded protein: CAWSVAASGAETQYF.

This clone was counted once. The rearrangement links TRBV7-9 to TRBJ2-7; D is ambiguous. Germline CDR1 and CDR2: SEHNR and FQNEAQ (reference sequence). The CDR3 has 14 amino acids. Trimming shortened V by 1 base and J by 1 base, and 8 bases separated the two germline ends. The CDR3 reads CASSLGPASYEQYF. Written as DNA, the CDR3 is TGTGCCAGCAGCTTAGGGCCGGCGTCCTACGAGCAGTACTTC.

The chain recombines TRBV20-1 with TRBJ2-7; D gene unclear. Germline V gives CDR1 DFQATT, CDR2 SNEGSKA (reference sequence). This CDR3 has 11 residues. V was pared by 5 bases and J by 4 bases, with 9 bases between. For the CDR3, the DNA is TGCAGTGCTGGGTTACCTTACGAGCAGTACTTC. As protein: CSAGLPYEQYF.

Here the CDR3 reads CASTQRGLRGVRSNQPQHF. CDR3 DNA: TGTGCCAGCACCCAAAGGGGACTCCGGGGCGTTCGGAGCAATCAGCCCCAGCATTTT. The gene calls are TRBV28 and TRBJ1-5; TRBD1 might be the D (5 bases). Germline-derived CDR1 and CDR2 are MDHEN and SYDVKM. V was pared by 7 bases and J by 1 base, with 26 bases between. This CDR3 is built from 19 residues.

This clone occurred a few times. The chain combines TRBV5-4 with TRBJ2-7; D may be TRBD1 or TRBD2 (5 bases each). V lost 1 base and J 3 bases, leaving 11 bases between the germline ends. Germline V gene sequence: CDR1 SGHNT, CDR2 YYREEE (reference sequence). This CDR3 is built from 14 residues. This CDR3 reads CASSLWGLGYEQYF. CDR3 nucleotides: TGTGCCAGCAGCTTGTGGGGGTTAGGCTACGAGCAGTACTTC.

As regards this clone: Other DNA sequences in this specimen translate into the identical CDR3. The chain has TRBV30 and TRBJ1-1; D may be TRBD1 (5 bases). The CDR3 is made up of 12 amino acids. The V gene lost 2 bases and the J gene lost 5 bases, with 9 bases spanning the gap. CDR1 and CDR2 (germline): GTSNPN, SVGIG (reference sequence). The CDR3 region has the DNA TGTGCCTGGAGTTGGGGGGGGACTGAAGCTTTCTTT. The encoded protein is CAWSWGGTEAFF.

J is TRBJ2-3 and V is TRBV29-1; 15 bases match TRBD2. Germline V gene lookup returns CDR1 SQVTM and CDR2 ANQGSEA. This CDR3 has 19 amino acids. The junction had 11 bases not matched to a gene; V was cut back by 4 bases and J by 0 bases. The CDR3, as DNA: TGCAGCGTTGCCCTGGGACTAGCGGGGGGCCCCGTCAGCACAGATACGCAGTATTTT. Translation: CSVALGLAGGPVSTDTQYF.

With regard to this clone: Distinct nucleotide sequences in the sample also encode this CDR3. The chain links TRBV19 to TRBJ2-7; D call uncertain. The CDR3 consists of 13 residues. Germline values: CDR1 LNHDA, CDR2 SQIVND (reference sequence). Trimming removed 5 bases from V and 4 bases from J, with 12 bases in between. The CDR3, as DNA: TGTGCCAGTAGTTTAACAGCTACATACGAGCAGTACTTC. This translates into CASSLTATYEQYF.

This chain joins TRBV5-6 and TRBJ2-5; maybe TRBD1 (6 bases). CDR1 and CDR2 (germline): SGHDT, YYEEEE. V lost 3 bases, J lost 1 base, and 16 bases lay in between. This CDR3 is 16 amino acids long. The CDR3 region has the DNA TGTGCCAGCAGCTACAGTTACCAGGGGCTCCAAGAGACCCAGTACTTC. Its translation: CASSYSYQGLQETQYF.

The rearrangement joins TRBV14 to TRBJ1-2, with TRBD1 as a possible D gene (5 bases). The germline V gene encodes CDR1 SGHDN and CDR2 FVKESK. The CDR3 has 14 residues. Trimming pared 4 bases from V and 4 bases from J, leaving 13 bases between. This CDR3 is CASSLRDGIYGYTF. CDR3 coding DNA: TGTGCCAGCAGCCTCCGGGACGGAATCTATGGCTACACCTTC.

The chain recombines TRBV21-1 with TRBJ1-4; TRBD1, the D gene given by the table, was not confirmed from the DNA. TRBV21-1 is deemed a pseudogene. This CDR3 region has 14 residues. The CDR3 DNA follows: TGTGCCAGCAGCCGACAGGTGGTTTGCGAAAAACTGTTTTTT. This sequence encodes CASSRQVVCEKLFF.

DNA for the CDR3: TGTGCCAGCAGCTTTCATTCAGCTACTTACAATGAGCAGTTCTTC. Translated: CASSFHSATYNEQFF. The V gene is TRBV7-6, the J gene TRBJ2-1; D gene ambiguous. CDR3 length equals 15 residues. V shed 3 bases and J shed 4 bases, with 13 bases lying between them. The germline CDR1 and CDR2 sequences are SGHVS and FNYEAQ.

The chain is built from TRBV4-1 and TRBJ1-5; D uncertain. The V gene lost 0 bases and the J gene lost 6 bases, with 15 bases spanning the gap. The CDR3 runs to 16 residues. CDR1 and CDR2 from the germline V gene are MGHRA and YSYEKL. The CDR3 DNA follows: TGCGCCAGCAGCCAAGAAGTGTCAGCGCTTACTCAGCCCCAGCATTTT. This sequence encodes CASSQEVSALTQPQHF.

The chain carries TRBV7-9 and TRBJ2-4; D not resolved. This CDR3 contains 13 residues. V lost 7 bases and J 0 bases, leaving 7 bases between the germline ends. Germline lookup yields CDR1 SEHNR and CDR2 FQNEAQ (reference sequence). CDR3 bases: TGTGCCAGCACCCCCTTAGCCAAAAACATTCAGTACTTC. Translated: CASTPLAKNIQYF.

In DNA form, the CDR3 reads TGTGCCAGTAATTCTGGAAACACCATATATTTT. It yields the protein CASNSGNTIYF. The V and J genes are TRBV19 and TRBJ1-3; D gene uncertain. CDR1 LNHDA and CDR2 SQIVND come from the germline V gene (reference sequence). Trimming pared 7 bases from V and 1 base from J, leaving 2 bases between. The CDR3 spans 11 residues.

The chain links TRBV27 to TRBJ2-6, with D hard to call. This CDR3 region has 16 residues. V dropped 7 bases and J dropped 0 bases, with 13 bases sitting between them. CDR1 and CDR2 (germline): MNHEY, SMNVEV (reference sequence). For the CDR3, the DNA is TGTGCCAGCAAACAAACTTTATCCTCTGGGGCCAACGTCCTGACTTTC. Residues: CASKQTLSSGANVLTF.

The chain has TRBV10-3 and TRBJ1-1, with 9 bases matching TRBD1. The germline V gene encodes CDR1 ENHRY and CDR2 SYGVKD. V was pared by 3 bases and J by 4 bases, with 6 bases of the junction left unmatched. There are 15 residues in the CDR3. The CDR3 DNA reads TGTGCCATCAGTGATACCGGGACAGGGCCCACTGAAGCTTTCTTT. Encoded protein: CAISDTGTGPTEAFF.

The CDR3 DNA is TGTGCCAGCAGCATAGTGGGGCCAGATACGCAGTATTTT. Residues: CASSIVGPDTQYF. The chain uses TRBV7-9 and TRBJ2-3; tentatively, D is TRBD1 (5 bases). Germline CDR1 reads SEHNR; CDR2 reads FQNEAQ (reference sequence). V was clipped by 5 bases and J by 4 bases, with 10 bases between them. This CDR3 spans 13 amino acids.